This T cell receptor (beta chain) was sequenced in a study of identifying expanded T cells in peripheral blood. Turning to this clone: Its antigen is as yet unknown.

Whole-study results and caveats: Across healthy donors, higher total template counts meant significantly greater roughly 2-week count variance. Over two and four weeks, about 16.4 and 19 clones changed, versus approximately 1.1 between replicates.

After removal of 5 bases from V and 2 bases from J, the junction contained 5 bases not matched to a gene. This CDR3 is built from 15 residues. In germline, CDR1 is MNHEY, CDR2 SMNVEV (reference sequence). Only in-frame clones appear in the TCRdb table, and some are missing; sequencing was by immunoSEQ multiplex PCR. This table holds about 80,000 clones, roughly 84% found once. Healthy donors had no documented immune events, such as infections, while sampled. This receptor was obtained from a person aged 18 to 70 in good health. This chain links TRBV27 with TRBJ2-3; the match to TRBD1 covers 9 bases. Sequences were obtained from blood. The CDR3 spells CASSLGTGYTDTQYF. CDR3 coding DNA: TGTGCCAGCAGTCTCGGGACAGGGTACACAGATACGCAGTATTTT.